The entry that follows covers one T cell receptor (beta chain) sequence. The sample is drawn from a study of technical replicates of blood from a handful of donors. The method was immunoSEQ multiplex PCR; TCRdb's version includes in-frame clones alone and lacks a portion of them. The repertoire holds about 69,000 clones, with 80% to 90% as singletons. The CDR3 extends over 14 amino acids. Per germline, CDR1 MNHNS and CDR2 SASEGT. Trimming took 6 bases from V and 0 from J, leaving 8 bases between them. The receptor was derived from a human donor in good health. Some clones in this sample may be carry-over from other donors' samples. The chain is built from TRBV6-1 and TRBJ2-2; D is unresolved. The material sequenced was PBMCs. CDR3 sequence: CASRIAANTGELFF. The CDR3 nucleotides read TGTGCCAGCAGGATAGCCGCGAACACCGGGGAGCTGTTTTTT.